The rows below give T cell receptor beta chains drawn from one sample of a study of OX40 agonist ivuxolimab in advanced cancers. Sequencing was performed with immunoSEQ multiplex PCR; in TCRdb, only in-frame clones are kept and a portion is missing. The table lists roughly 16,000 clones, about 77% of them singletons. The input for sequencing was CD4+ or CD8+ T cells sorted from blood, taken in a trial of the OX40 agonist ivuxolimab. The receptors originated from an adult with an advanced solid tumor such as melanoma, head and neck, liver or kidney cancer. The CDR3 runs from the conserved cysteine through the conserved F or W. The D gene is left open where the match is weak. Some rows mark clone size as missing; the rest say once, few, many or name a class of expanded clone.

TRBD1,TRBJ2-7,TRBV6-8,NA,TGTGCCAGCAGTTACTCGATGACAGGGTCAGAGCAGTACTTC,CASSYSMTGSEQYF
NA,TRBJ1-5,TRBV6-5,few,TGTGCCAGCGGCTCCTTCTATAGCAATCAGCCCCAGCATTTT,CASGSFYSNQPQHF
NA,TRBJ2-5,TRBV6-6,NA,TGTGCCAGCACTCCACATCCATCGGGGGAGACCCAGTACTTC,CASTPHPSGETQYF
TRBD1,TRBJ1-6,TRBV4-2,few,TGTGCCAGCAGCCAACCCTCCGGGACAGGGGAATCACCCCTCCACTTT,CASSQPSGTGESPLHF
NA,TRBJ2-6,TRBV7-2,NA,TGTGCCAGCAGCTTAGTGGGGTACGGGGCCAACGTCCTGACTTTC,CASSLVGYGANVLTF
NA,TRBJ2-5,TRBV28,once,TGTGCCAGCAGTGAGGAGCTATCGGAGACCCAGTACTTC,CASSEELSETQYF
NA,TRBJ2-1,TRBV9,NA,TGTGCCAGCAGCCCCCGGTTCAATGAGCAGTTCTTC,CASSPRFNEQFF
NA,TRBJ1-4,TRBV5-4,NA,TGTGCCAGCAGCCAAATTTTGTCTATGGATACTAATGAAAAACTGTTTTTT,CASSQILSMDTNEKLFF
TRBD1,TRBJ2-7,TRBV4-1,few,TGCGCCAGCAGCCAAGGGACAGGGTGGGACTACGAGCAGTACTTC,CASSQGTGWDYEQYF
NA,TRBJ2-3,TRBV7-9,once,TGTGCCAGCAGCTTAGGGGCCTGGGATTCTACAGATACGCAGTATTTT,CASSLGAWDSTDTQYF
NA,TRBJ1-1,TRBV6-5,NA,TGTGCCAGCAGTTACTCGGGGCTAGCCACTGAAGCTTTCTTT,CASSYSGLATEAFF
TRBD1,TRBJ2-1,TRBV7-2,NA,TGTGCCAGCAGCTTATTCCGGGACAGGGGAGGGAATGAGCAGTTCTTC,CASSLFRDRGGNEQFF
TRBD1,TRBJ1-6,TRBV7-2,few,TGTGCCAGCAGCTTAGGGACAGGGGGCTATTCACCCCTCCACTTT,CASSLGTGGYSPLHF
NA,TRBJ2-2,TRBV19,NA,TGTGCCAGTAGTATAAATGGGATGGGCGGGCGGACCGGGGAGCTGTTTTTT,CASSINGMGGRTGELFF
NA,TRBJ2-3,TRBV6-5,NA,TGTGCCAGCAGTTACAGGGAAAGCACAGATACGCAGTATTTT,CASSYRESTDTQYF
NA,TRBJ1-5,TRBV5-6,NA,TGTGCCAGCAGCTTGGGGACTTATAGCAATCAGCCCCAGCATTTT,CASSLGTYSNQPQHF
TRBD2,TRBJ2-2,TRBV10-3,NA,TGTGCCATCAGGCCTAGCGGGGGGGACACCGGGGAGCTGTTTTTT,CAIRPSGGDTGELFF
NA,TRBJ2-7,TRBV27,NA,TGTGCCAGCAGTCCCCTCTCCTACGAGCAGTACTTC,CASSPLSYEQYF
NA,TRBJ1-1,TRBV9,NA,TGTGCCAGCAGCGTAGGGTCGAACACTGAAGCTTTCTTT,CASSVGSNTEAFF
TRBD1,TRBJ1-4,TRBV6-5,few,TGTGCCAGCAGTACACAGGGGGCGGATGAAAAACTGTTTTTT,CASSTQGADEKLFF
TRBD1,TRBJ1-1,TRBV4-3,NA,TGCGCCAGCAGCCACGCAACAGGGGGCACTGAAGCTTTCTTT,CASSHATGGTEAFF
TRBD2,TRBJ2-3,TRBV7-9,NA,TGTGCCAGCAGCTTCCAGGGACTAGCGTCAGATACGCAGTATTTT,CASSFQGLASDTQYF
NA,TRBJ2-3,TRBV9,NA,TGTGCCAGCAGCGTAGACAGGGACACAGATACGCAGTATTTT,CASSVDRDTDTQYF
NA,TRBJ2-1,TRBV6-5,once,TGTGCCAGCAGTCGGCCCGACAATGAGCAGTTCTTC,CASSRPDNEQFF
NA,TRBJ1-2,TRBV19,NA,TGTGCCACTTTAAGTGGGGAACAAGCTAACTATGGCTACACCTTC,CATLSGEQANYGYTF
NA,TRBJ2-7,TRBV14,NA,TGTGCCAGCAGCCAAGTTCAGGGAGGCGACGAGCAGTACTTC,CASSQVQGGDEQYF
NA,TRBJ2-5,TRBV19,NA,TGTGCCAGTAGTCCGGGACTCCCGACGGAGACCCAGTACTTC,CASSPGLPTETQYF
NA,TRBJ1-2,TRBV19,NA,TGTGCCAGTAGCCCCGGAGGGTATAACTATGGCTACACCTTC,CASSPGGYNYGYTF
TRBD1,TRBJ1-6,TRBV5-4,NA,TGTGCCAGAAGGATCCGGGACAGGAGCTCCTATAATTCACCCCTCCACTTT,CARRIRDRSSYNSPLHF
NA,TRBJ1-5,TRBV4-1,NA,TGCGCCAGCAGCCAAGTATGGGGAGATAGCAATCAGCCCCAGCATTTT,CASSQVWGDSNQPQHF
NA,TRBJ2-7,TRBV4-3,NA,TGCGCCAGCAGCCAAGTTCTGGGGTTCTACGAGCAGTACTTC,CASSQVLGFYEQYF
TRBD1,TRBJ1-4,TRBV4-1,NA,TGCGCCAGCAGCCACCGACAGGGCCGGAATGAAAAACTGTTTTTT,CASSHRQGRNEKLFF
TRBD1,TRBJ1-4,TRBV6-6,once,TGTGCCAGCAGAATGGACAGGGGGGGAGTTGAAAAACTGTTTTTT,CASRMDRGGVEKLFF
TRBD2,TRBJ2-1,TRBV9,NA,TGTGCCAGCAGCGTAGTTAGCGGGGAGGTCAATGAGCAGTTCTTC,CASSVVSGEVNEQFF
NA,TRBJ2-7,TRBV7-9,medium-sized,TGTGCCAGCAGCTACCTACAGGGAGGGGAGCAGTACTTC,CASSYLQGGEQYF
NA,TRBJ1-1,TRBV19,NA,TGTGCCAGTAGCATCGGCCACATGAACACTGAAGCTTTCTTT,CASSIGHMNTEAFF
NA,TRBJ1-4,TRBV4-1,few,TGCGCCAGCAGCCAAGATCAGTGGGCAGGCGCTAATGAAAAACTGTTTTTT,CASSQDQWAGANEKLFF
TRBD2,TRBJ2-5,TRBV5-1,few,TGCGCCAGCAGCACCCACTATGAAGCGGGGGACACTTGGTACCAAGAGACCCAGTACTTC,CASSTHYEAGDTWYQETQYF
TRBD1,TRBJ2-7,TRBV7-6,few,TGTGCCAGCAGCTACGACAGGGGGTACGAGCAGTACTTC,CASSYDRGYEQYF
NA,TRBJ2-7,TRBV7-3,NA,TGTGCCAGCAGCTTAGCTGACAGGAGATCCTACGAGCAGTACTTC,CASSLADRRSYEQYF
NA,TRBJ2-7,TRBV13,NA,TGTGCCAGCAGCTCTGACGGGACTGCCGCCTACGAGCAGTACTTC,CASSSDGTAAYEQYF
TRBD1,TRBJ2-7,TRBV30,NA,TGTGCCTGGAGTCGGACAGGGGGCTCCTACGAGCAGTACTTC,CAWSRTGGSYEQYF
TRBD2,TRBJ2-5,TRBV5-5,NA,TGTGCCAGCAGCCCTGTCACTAGCGGGGGGGCGGAGACCCAGTACTTC,CASSPVTSGGAETQYF
TRBD2,TRBJ2-1,TRBV4-1,NA,TGCGCCAGCAGCCAACATAGCGGGGGGGCCGGAAATGAGCAGTTCTTC,CASSQHSGGAGNEQFF
NA,TRBJ1-2,TRBV11-3,few,TGTGCCAGCACACCCCAAGGGTCAGCTAGCCCTAACTATGGCTACACCTTC,CASTPQGSASPNYGYTF
NA,TRBJ1-6,TRBV14,NA,TGTGCCAGCAGTCTCACCCCCCGTTCACCCCTCCACTTT,CASSLTPRSPLHF
NA,TRBJ2-7,TRBV4-2,NA,TGTGCCAGCAGCTTGGACACGGGGATCACTGATGAGCAGTACTTC,CASSLDTGITDEQYF
TRBD2,TRBJ2-7,TRBV7-2,NA,TGTGCCAGTGCCCTTAGCGGGGCGTTCTACGAGCAGTACTTC,CASALSGAFYEQYF
NA,TRBJ1-1,TRBV11-2,NA,TGTGCCAGCCGGGCCAGGGGTACCACTGAAGCTTTCTTT,CASRARGTTEAFF
TRBD2,TRBJ2-3,TRBV7-6,once,TGTGCCAGCAGCTTAGCGCACCTAGCGGGGGGCCCGACAGATACGCAGTATTTT,CASSLAHLAGGPTDTQYF
TRBD1,TRBJ2-7,TRBV6-6,NA,TGTGCCAGCAGTTACTCGGGGACAGAGGGCTACGAGCAGTACTTC,CASSYSGTEGYEQYF
NA,TRBJ1-1,TRBV11-3,NA,TGTGCCAGCACCACCTCGGGGGGAGACACTGAAGCTTTCTTT,CASTTSGGDTEAFF
NA,TRBJ1-2,TRBV13,NA,TGTGCCAGCAGCTCCATGTCGCGAGGGGGTGGCTACACCTTC,CASSSMSRGGGYTF
TRBD1,TRBJ1-1,TRBV7-3,NA,TGTGCCAGCAGCCTTGGACAGGGTAGGGACACTGAAGCTTTCTTT,CASSLGQGRDTEAFF